This T cell receptor (beta chain) emerged from a study of human thymus T cells. Study findings and constraints: Unrelated individuals were reported by related research to share highly overlapping thymic repertoires.

Thymus specimens were resections from corrective heart surgery. Each of the donors was a healthy Finnish infant who was undergoing open corrective cardiac surgery for congenital heart defects. V lost 0 bases and J 4 bases, leaving 7 bases between the germline ends. Germline assignment: CDR1 SGHDT and CDR2 YYEEEE. The CDR3 consists of 13 residues. With regard to this clone: Antigen specificity is unknown.

Data came from immunoSEQ multiplex PCR; TCRdb stores just in-frame clones and leaves some out. The profile shows 86,000 or so clones, nearly 98% of them singletons. This TCR was sampled from a boy under two years old with a congenital heart defect but otherwise immunologically healthy. The chain employs TRBV5-6 and TRBJ1-2, with D unclear. The source material was thymus tissue. CDR3 protein: CASSLVRPYGYTF. Here the CDR3 DNA reads TGTGCCAGCAGCTTGGTCAGACCCTATGGCTACACCTTC.